This TCR beta chain appears in the sequencing data of a study of T cells in Graves' hyperthyroidism and ophthalmopathy. V was clipped by 0 bases and J by 0 bases, with 16 bases between them. Germline V gene lookup returns CDR1 SGHRS and CDR2 YFSETQ. The CDR3 runs to 19 residues. Using RNA transcripts as the source, TCR beta CDR3 regions were amplified. The primer set for the first-round RT-PCR of the TCR CDR3 was HTBI. MiXCR, applied by TCRdb to the multiplex PCR reads, yields one record per CDR3 protein. This sample has roughly 580,000 distinct CDR3 sequences, with roughly 46% found just once. This clonotype showed up just a few times. Stability of Graves' hyperthyroidism was defined as absent ophthalmopathy progression within 18 months.

Sequencing input: peripheral blood or thyroid tissue (not recorded which). The V gene is TRBV5-1, the J gene TRBJ2-6, with D possibly being TRBD1 or TRBD2 (5 bases each). The source is a woman under 30 with Graves' hyperthyroidism. In nucleotides, the CDR3 is TGCGCCAGCAGCTTGGCTGGGGGTTTCGGGAACTCTGGGGCCAACGTCCTGACTTTC. Amino acids: CASSLAGGFGNSGANVLTF. Full variable domain (remainder filled in from reference TRBV5-1 and TRBJ2-6): KAGVTQTPRYLIKTRGQQVTLSCSPISGHRSVSWYQQTPGQGLQFLFEYFSETQRNKGNFPGRFSGRQFSNSRSEMNVSTLELGDSALYLCASSLAGGFGNSGANVLTFGAGSRLTVL.